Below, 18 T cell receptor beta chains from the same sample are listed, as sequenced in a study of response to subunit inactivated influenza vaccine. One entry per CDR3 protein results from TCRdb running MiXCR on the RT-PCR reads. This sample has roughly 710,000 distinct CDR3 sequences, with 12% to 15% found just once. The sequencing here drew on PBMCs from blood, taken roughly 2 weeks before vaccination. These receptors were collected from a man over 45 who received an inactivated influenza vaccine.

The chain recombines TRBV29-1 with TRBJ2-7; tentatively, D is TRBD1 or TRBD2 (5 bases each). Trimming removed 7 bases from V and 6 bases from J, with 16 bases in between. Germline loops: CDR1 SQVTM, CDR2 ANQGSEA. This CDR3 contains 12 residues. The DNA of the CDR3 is TGCAGCGGGACGGAGTCAGGGACCGAGCAGTACTTC. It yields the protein CSGTESGTEQYF.

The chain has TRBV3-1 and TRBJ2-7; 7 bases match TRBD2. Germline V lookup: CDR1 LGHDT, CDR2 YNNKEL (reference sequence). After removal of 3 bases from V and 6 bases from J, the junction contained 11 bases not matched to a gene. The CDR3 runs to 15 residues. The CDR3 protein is CASSHGGIPGGEQYF. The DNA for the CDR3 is TGTGCCAGCAGCCACGGAGGGATTCCGGGGGGCGAGCAGTACTTC.

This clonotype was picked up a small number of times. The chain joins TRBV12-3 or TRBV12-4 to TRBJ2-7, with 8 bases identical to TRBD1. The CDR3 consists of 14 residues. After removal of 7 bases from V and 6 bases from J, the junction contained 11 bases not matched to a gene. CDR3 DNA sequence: TGTGCCAGCACCCTGGGCCCAGGGGGCGGCGAGCAGTACTTC. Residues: CASTLGPGGGEQYF.

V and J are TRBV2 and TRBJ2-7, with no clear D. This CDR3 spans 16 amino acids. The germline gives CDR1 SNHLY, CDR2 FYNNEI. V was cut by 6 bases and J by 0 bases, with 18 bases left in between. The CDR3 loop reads CASSFGRLVGSYEQYF. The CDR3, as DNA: TGTGCCAGCAGCTTCGGACGACTCGTAGGCTCCTACGAGCAGTACTTC.

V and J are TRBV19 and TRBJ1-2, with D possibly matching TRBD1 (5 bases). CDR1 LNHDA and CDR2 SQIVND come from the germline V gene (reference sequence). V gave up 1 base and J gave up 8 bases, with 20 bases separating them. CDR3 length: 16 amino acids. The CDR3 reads CASSIVSGTYLGGYTF. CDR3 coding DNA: TGTGCCAGTAGTATAGTCTCGGGGACCTACTTGGGCGGCTACACCTTC.

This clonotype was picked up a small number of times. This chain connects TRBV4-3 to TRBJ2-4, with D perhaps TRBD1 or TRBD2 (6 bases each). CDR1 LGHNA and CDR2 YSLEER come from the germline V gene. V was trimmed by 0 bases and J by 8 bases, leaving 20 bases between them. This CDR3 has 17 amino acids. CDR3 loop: CASSQDLQGGSIDIQYF. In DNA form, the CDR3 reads TGCGCCAGCAGCCAAGATCTACAGGGAGGTTCTATTGACATTCAGTACTTC.

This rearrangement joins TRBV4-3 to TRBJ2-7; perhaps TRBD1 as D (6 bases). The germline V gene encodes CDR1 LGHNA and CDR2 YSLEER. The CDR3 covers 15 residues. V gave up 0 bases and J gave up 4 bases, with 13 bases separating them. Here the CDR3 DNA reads TGCGCCAGCAGCCAAGATACAGGGACGAGGTACGAGCAGTACTTC. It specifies CASSQDTGTRYEQYF.

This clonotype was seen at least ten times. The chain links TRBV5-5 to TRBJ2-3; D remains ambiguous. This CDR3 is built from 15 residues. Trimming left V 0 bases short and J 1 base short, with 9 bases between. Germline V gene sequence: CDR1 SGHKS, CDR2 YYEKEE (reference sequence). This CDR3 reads CASSLGGRGTDTQYF. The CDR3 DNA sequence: TGTGCCAGCAGCTTGGGGGGAAGAGGCACAGATACGCAGTATTTT.

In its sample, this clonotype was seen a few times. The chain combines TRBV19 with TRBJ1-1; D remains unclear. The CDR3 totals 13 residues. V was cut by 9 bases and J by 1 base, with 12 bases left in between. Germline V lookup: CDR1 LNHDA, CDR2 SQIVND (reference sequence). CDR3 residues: CASKEFENTEAFF. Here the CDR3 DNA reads TGTGCCAGCAAGGAGTTCGAGAACACTGAAGCTTTCTTT.

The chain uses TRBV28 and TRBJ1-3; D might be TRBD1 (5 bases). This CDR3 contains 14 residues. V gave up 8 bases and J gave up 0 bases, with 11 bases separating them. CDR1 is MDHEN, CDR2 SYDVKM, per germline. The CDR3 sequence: CASWDRASGNTIYF. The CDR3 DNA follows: TGTGCCAGCTGGGACCGTGCCTCTGGAAACACCATATATTTT.

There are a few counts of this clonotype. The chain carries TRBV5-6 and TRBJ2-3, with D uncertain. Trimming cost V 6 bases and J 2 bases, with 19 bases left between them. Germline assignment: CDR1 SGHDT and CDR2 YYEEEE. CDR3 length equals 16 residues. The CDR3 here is CASISSRSIFTDTQYF. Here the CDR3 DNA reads TGTGCCAGCATCTCCTCCCGTAGCATCTTCACAGATACGCAGTATTTT. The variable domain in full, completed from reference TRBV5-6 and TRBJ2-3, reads DAGVTQSPTHLIKTRGQQVTLRCSPKSGHDTVSWYQQALGQGPQFIFQYYEEEERQRGNFPDRFSGHQFPNYSSELNVNALLLGDSALYLCASISSRSIFTDTQYFGPGTRLTVL.

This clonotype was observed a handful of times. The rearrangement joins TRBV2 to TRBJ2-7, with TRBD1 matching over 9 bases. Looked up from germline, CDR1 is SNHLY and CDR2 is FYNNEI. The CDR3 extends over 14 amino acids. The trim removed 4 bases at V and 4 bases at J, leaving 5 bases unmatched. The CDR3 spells CASSGGTGWYEQYF. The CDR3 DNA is TGTGCCAGCAGTGGTGGGACAGGGTGGTACGAGCAGTACTTC.

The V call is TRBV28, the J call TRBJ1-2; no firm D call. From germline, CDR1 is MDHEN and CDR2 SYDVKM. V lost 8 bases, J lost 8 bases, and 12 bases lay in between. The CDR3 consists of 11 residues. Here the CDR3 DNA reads TGTGCCAGCGGTGAGAGTTCCGGCTACACCTTC. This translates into CASGESSGYTF.

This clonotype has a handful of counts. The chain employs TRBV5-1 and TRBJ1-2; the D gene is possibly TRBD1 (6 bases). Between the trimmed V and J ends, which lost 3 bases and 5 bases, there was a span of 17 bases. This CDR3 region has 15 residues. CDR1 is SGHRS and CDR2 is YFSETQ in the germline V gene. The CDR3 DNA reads TGCGCCAGCAGCTCCGCGGGGGCCGGGACGTATGGCTACACCTTC. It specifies CASSSAGAGTYGYTF.

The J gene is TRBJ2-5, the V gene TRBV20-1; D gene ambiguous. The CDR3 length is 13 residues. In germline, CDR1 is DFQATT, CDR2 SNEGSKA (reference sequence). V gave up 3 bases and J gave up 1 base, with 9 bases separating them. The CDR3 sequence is CSARRTPQETQYF. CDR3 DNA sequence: TGCAGTGCTAGGCGGACCCCCCAAGAGACCCAGTACTTC.

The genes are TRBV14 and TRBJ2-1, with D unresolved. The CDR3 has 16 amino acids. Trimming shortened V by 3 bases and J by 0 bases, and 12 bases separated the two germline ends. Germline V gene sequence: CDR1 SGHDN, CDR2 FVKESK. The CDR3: CASSHLDKSSYNEQFF. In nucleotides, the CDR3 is TGTGCCAGCAGCCACCTTGACAAAAGCTCCTACAATGAGCAGTTCTTC.

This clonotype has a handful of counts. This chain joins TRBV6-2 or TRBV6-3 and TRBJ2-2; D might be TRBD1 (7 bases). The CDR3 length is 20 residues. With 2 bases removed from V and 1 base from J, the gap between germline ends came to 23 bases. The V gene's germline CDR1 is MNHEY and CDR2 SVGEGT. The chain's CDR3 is CASSYGTVLAGMGNTGELFF. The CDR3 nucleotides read TGTGCCAGCAGTTACGGGACAGTCCTCGCGGGAATGGGGAACACCGGGGAGCTGTTTTTT.

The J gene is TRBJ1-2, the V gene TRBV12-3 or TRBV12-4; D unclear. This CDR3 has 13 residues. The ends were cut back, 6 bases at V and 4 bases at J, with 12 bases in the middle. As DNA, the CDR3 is TGTGCCAGCAGCCCCGGCCAGATCTATGGCTACACCTTC. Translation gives CASSPGQIYGYTF.